The 18 T cell receptor beta chains listed next were all sequenced from one sample in a study of cytomegalovirus exposure and HLA in healthy donors. PCR was performed using 60 Vbeta and 13 Jbeta primers. Libraries were prepared by immunoSEQ multiplex PCR; TCRdb keeps only in-frame clonotypes and omits some of them. The data show about 160,000 clones, 82% seen once. Sequenced: PBMCs. Receptors were obtained from a girl aged 2-9 years in good health and CMV-seropositive.

The genes are TRBV7-9 and TRBJ1-2; 8 bases match TRBD1. With V trimmed by 5 bases and J by 8 bases, 10 bases remained unmatched. Germline V gene lookup returns CDR1 SEHNR and CDR2 FQNEAQ (reference sequence). The length of the CDR3 is 14 residues. The DNA for the CDR3 is TGTGCCAGCAGCCCCGCCGACAGGGGTGGGGGCTACACCTTC. Its translation is CASSPADRGGGYTF.

The genes are TRBV28 and TRBJ2-3, with D tentatively TRBD2 (6 bases). This CDR3 has 13 residues. Germline V gene sequence: CDR1 MDHEN, CDR2 SYDVKM. Trimming left V 6 bases short and J 6 bases short, with 13 bases between. CDR3 DNA sequence: TGTGCCAGCAGGACTAGAATGGCCGATACGCAGTATTTT. As protein: CASRTRMADTQYF. The entire variable domain, with the rest obtained from reference TRBV28 and TRBJ2-3, is as follows: DVKVTQSSRYLVKRTGEKVFLECVQDMDHENMFWYRQDPGLGLRLIYFSYDVKMKEKGDIPEGYSVSREKKERFSLILESASTNQTSMYLCASRTRMADTQYFGPGTRLTVL.

The rearrangement joins TRBV4-1 to TRBJ1-2; D is undetermined. Trimming removed 0 bases at V and 4 bases at J, with 12 bases between. This CDR3 contains 15 residues. Germline V gene data show CDR1 as MGHRA and CDR2 as YSYEKL. For the CDR3, the DNA is TGCGCCAGCAGCCAAGATCTCAAGGGAGTCTATGGCTACACCTTC. Protein: CASSQDLKGVYGYTF.

The V gene is TRBV7-2, the J gene TRBJ2-7; 7 positions agree with TRBD2. CDR1 SGHTA and CDR2 FQGNSA come from the germline V gene. The CDR3 is 15 amino acids. Trimming cost V 6 bases and J 2 bases; bases outside gene matches: 10. The CDR3 spells CASSTGTMVAYEQYF. Written as DNA, the CDR3 is TGTGCCAGCAGTACCGGGACTATGGTGGCCTACGAGCAGTACTTC.

This chain uses TRBV4-1 with TRBJ2-1; the D is unclear. Trimming removed 0 bases at V and 5 bases at J, with 8 bases between. Germline values: CDR1 MGHRA, CDR2 YSYEKL. This CDR3 has 14 residues. CDR3 DNA: TGCGCCAGCAGCCAAGAGGTCCCTAACAATGAGCAGTTCTTC. This translates into CASSQEVPNNEQFF.

The chain joins TRBV29-1 to TRBJ2-5; D is unresolved. The CDR3 spans 15 residues. Germline-derived CDR1 and CDR2 are SQVTM and ANQGSEA. The V gene lost 7 bases and the J gene lost 1 base, with 19 bases spanning the gap. CDR3 nucleotide sequence: TGCAGCGCCAAGATTTGGGCAGTCCTCCAAGAGACCCAGTACTTC. This translates into CSAKIWAVLQETQYF.

The V call is TRBV6-4, the J call TRBJ2-3, with 11 bases matching TRBD1. J was trimmed by 14 bases and V by 2 bases; bases with no gene match: 9. The CDR3 contains 14 residues. Germline V gene lookup returns CDR1 MRHNA and CDR2 SNTAGT. The CDR3 DNA sequence: TGTGCCAGCAGTGACCCACCTGGACAGGGGGCCCTGTATTTT. Amino acids: CASSDPPGQGALYF.

The chain couples TRBV5-1 to TRBJ2-5; TRBD1 aligns across 8 bases. The CDR3 consists of 15 residues. In germline, CDR1 is SGHRS, CDR2 YFSETQ. Trimming removed 2 bases from V and 4 bases from J; junction bases left unmatched: 7. The CDR3 DNA reads TGCGCCAGCAGCTTCTCCGGACAGGGTGGAGAGACCCAGTACTTC. It is translated as CASSFSGQGGETQYF.

The rearrangement links TRBV4-2 to TRBJ1-4; 9 bases map to TRBD1. Germline V CDR1 and CDR2: LGHNA, YNFKEQ. This CDR3 spans 17 amino acids. After removal of 4 bases from V and 1 base from J, the junction contained 7 bases not matched to a gene. The CDR3 spells CASSLTGGVVTNEKLFF. CDR3 DNA sequence: TGTGCCAGCAGCCTAACAGGGGGCGTCGTAACTAATGAAAAACTGTTTTTT.

The chain employs TRBV2 and TRBJ1-4; 7 bases fit TRBD1. CDR3 length: 14 amino acids. Trimming at V came to 7 bases and at J to 6 bases, leaving 8 bases not matched to a gene. CDR1 and CDR2 from the germline V gene are SNHLY and FYNNEI. DNA for the CDR3: TGTGCCAGCACTGGGACAGTTGGAGATGAAAAACTGTTTTTT. As protein: CASTGTVGDEKLFF.

The V gene is TRBV28, the J gene TRBJ2-7; TRBD2 matches 7 bases. CDR3 size: 14 residues. J lost 0 bases, V lost 4 bases, and 3 bases had no gene match. Germline V gene sequence: CDR1 MDHEN, CDR2 SYDVKM. CDR3 sequence (DNA): TGTGCCAGCAGTTCAAAGCGGGGCTCCTACGAGCAGTACTTC. It specifies CASSSKRGSYEQYF.

This sequence joins TRBV13 and TRBJ1-2; weak D call: TRBD1 (6 bases). The ends were cut back, 5 bases at V and 5 bases at J, with 9 bases in the middle. The CDR3 has 12 residues. Germline V gene sequence: CDR1 PRHDT, CDR2 FYEKMQ (reference sequence). CDR3 sequence reads: CASSTGFYGYTF. The CDR3 region has the DNA TGTGCCAGCAGCACAGGGTTTTATGGCTACACCTTC.

The V and J genes are TRBV27 and TRBJ2-2; D gene ambiguous. CDR1 is MNHEY and CDR2 is SMNVEV in the germline V gene (reference sequence). The CDR3 has 15 amino acids. With 3 bases removed from V and 0 bases from J, the gap between germline ends came to 8 bases. The CDR3 nucleotides are TGTGCCAGCAGTTTCGCGCCGTCGAACACCGGGGAGCTGTTTTTT. As protein: CASSFAPSNTGELFF.

This chain links TRBV7-8 with TRBJ2-3; 7 positions match TRBD1. Trimming at V came to 1 base and at J to 2 bases, leaving 6 bases not matched to a gene. The germline V gene has CDR1 SGHVS and CDR2 FQNEAQ. The CDR3 sequence is 16 residues long. CDR3 sequence reads: CASSLVRGQITDTQYF. CDR3 DNA sequence: TGTGCCAGCAGCTTAGTTAGGGGACAGATCACAGATACGCAGTATTTT. Variable domain in full (rest from reference TRBV7-8 and TRBJ2-3): GAGVSQSPRYKVAKRGQDVALRCDPISGHVSLFWYQQALGQGPEFLTYFQNEAQLDKSGLPSDRFFAERPEGSVSTLKIQRTQQEDSAVYLCASSLVRGQITDTQYFGPGTRLTVL.

V is TRBV2 and J is TRBJ2-1; 8 bases are shared with TRBD2. Germline CDR1 reads SNHLY; CDR2 reads FYNNEI. The CDR3 has 14 residues. J was trimmed by 8 bases and V by 7 bases; bases with no gene match: 10. The CDR3 spells CASTLRTSKDEQFF. CDR3 nucleotides: TGTGCCAGCACCCTGCGGACTAGCAAGGATGAGCAGTTCTTC.

This sequence joins TRBV29-1 and TRBJ2-3, with TRBD2 matching 8 bases. The germline V gene has CDR1 SQVTM and CDR2 ANQGSEA. V lost 6 bases to trimming and J lost 6 bases; unmatched junction nucleotides: 11. This CDR3 contains 14 residues. The CDR3 nucleotides read TGCAGCGTCCGTCGAGCGGGAGTTGAGGATACGCAGTATTTT. Its protein product is CSVRRAGVEDTQYF.

The rearrangement links TRBV10-3 to TRBJ2-5; D might be TRBD2 (7 bases). The CDR3 contains 14 residues. Germline loops: CDR1 ENHRY, CDR2 SYGVKD. Deletions cut 10 bases from V and 2 bases from J, with 17 bases between. The CDR3 sequence: CATQWGGGQETQYF. CDR3 coding DNA: TGTGCCACTCAATGGGGGGGCGGGCAAGAGACCCAGTACTTC.

The V call is TRBV29-1, the J call TRBJ2-7; D may be TRBD2 (5 bases). Trimming removed 2 bases from V and 0 bases from J, with 14 bases in between. CDR1 SQVTM and CDR2 ANQGSEA come from the germline V gene. The CDR3 covers 15 residues. This CDR3 is CSVELGGLSSYEQYF. The CDR3 nucleotides read TGCAGCGTTGAACTTGGCGGGCTGAGCTCCTACGAGCAGTACTTC.